A single sample gave rise to the 30 T cell receptor beta chains below, sequenced in a study of response to subunit inactivated influenza vaccine. TCRdb reprocessed the RT-PCR reads via MiXCR and lists one record per CDR3 protein. The sample lists 650,000 to 850,000 distinct CDR3 sequences, about 15% seen once, with roughly 6.4% in the top ten. The sample here was PBMCs from blood, taken around 15 days before vaccination. Receptor source: a man over 45 who received an inactivated influenza vaccine.

The genes are TRBV24-1 and TRBJ1-2; D gene uncertain. V was shortened by 2 bases and J by 7 bases, with 16 bases between the two germline ends. Germline values: CDR1 KGHDR, CDR2 SFDVKD. The CDR3 is 15 residues long. The CDR3 loop reads CATSDSTSILSGYTF. CDR3 coding DNA: TGTGCCACCAGTGATTCAACATCAATCCTATCTGGCTACACCTTC.

The chain couples TRBV9 to TRBJ2-1, with no clear D. V lost 2 bases and J lost 2, with 14 bases in between. Germline assignment: CDR1 SGDLS and CDR2 YYNGEE. This CDR3 comprises 16 residues. The DNA for the CDR3 is TGTGCCAGCAGCGTTTCTACCGCCTACACCTACAATGAGCAGTTCTTC. This translates into CASSVSTAYTYNEQFF.

The table lists this clonotype with a count of one. The chain is built from TRBV5-5 and TRBJ1-5; 10 bases are shared with TRBD1. Per the germline V gene, CDR1 is SGHKS and CDR2 is YYEKEE (reference sequence). With 4 bases clipped from V and 5 bases from J, the junction kept 6 bases outside the gene matches. The CDR3 consists of 15 residues. CDR3 bases: TGTGCCAGCAGCCCTTACGGGACAGGGGATCAGCCCCAGCATTTT. Its protein is CASSPYGTGDQPQHF. The full variable domain, with the rest looked up from reference TRBV5-5 and TRBJ1-5, is DAGVTQSPTHLIKTRGQQVTLRCSPISGHKSVSWYQQVLGQGPQFIFQYYEKEERGRGNFPDRFSARQFPNYSSELNVNALLLGDSALYLCASSPYGTGDQPQHFGDGTRLSIL.

A few counts support this clonotype. V gene TRBV29-1 combines with J gene TRBJ1-1, with 8 bases fitting TRBD1. Per germline, CDR1 SQVTM and CDR2 ANQGSEA. The CDR3 consists of 14 residues. V shed 0 bases, J shed 1 base, and the junction held 1 base outside the gene matches. CDR3 coding DNA: TGCAGCGTTGAAGAGGGGACAGGGAACACTGAAGCTTTCTTT. This translates into CSVEEGTGNTEAFF.

V and J are TRBV4-2 and TRBJ2-2; the D is unclear. This CDR3 has 12 residues. Germline lookup yields CDR1 LGHNA and CDR2 YNFKEQ. The V end lost 0 bases, the J end lost 9 bases, and 5 bases lay between the germline ends. CDR3 sequence reads: CASSQDSRELFF. The CDR3 nucleotides read TGTGCCAGCAGCCAAGATTCACGGGAGCTGTTTTTT.

The chain is built from TRBV9 and TRBJ2-1, with a weak D call TRBD2 (5 bases). The CDR3 has 13 residues. The germline V gene has CDR1 SGDLS and CDR2 YYNGEE. V was trimmed by 4 bases and J by 10 bases, leaving 15 bases between them. The CDR3: CASSLYGSGEQFF. The CDR3 coding sequence is TGTGCCAGCAGCCTCTATGGATCGGGGGAGCAGTTCTTC. Looking up the rest from reference TRBV9 and TRBJ2-1 gives the full variable domain: DSGVTQTPKHLITATGQRVTLRCSPRSGDLSVYWYQQSLDQGLQFLIQYYNGEERAKGNILERFSAQQFPDLHSELNLSSLELGDSALYFCASSLYGSGEQFFGPGTRLTVL.

This clonotype was seen a handful of times. The chain uses TRBV28 and TRBJ2-7; 10 bases line up with TRBD1. Per germline, CDR1 MDHEN and CDR2 SYDVKM. The CDR3 sequence is 14 residues long. Trimming cost V 5 bases and J 4 bases; bases outside gene matches: 5. CDR3 DNA sequence: TGTGCCAGCAGTGACAGGGGGCGCGTTTACGAGCAGTACTTC. Its protein product is CASSDRGRVYEQYF.

The J gene is TRBJ2-1, the V gene TRBV4-1; 12 nucleotides match TRBD2. The germline V gene has CDR1 MGHRA and CDR2 YSYEKL. CDR3 length: 16 amino acids. With V trimmed by 2 bases and J by 10 bases, 9 bases remained unmatched. CDR3: CASSQFLAGGPEEQFF. DNA for the CDR3: TGCGCCAGCAGCCAATTCCTAGCGGGAGGGCCAGAGGAGCAGTTCTTC.

The V call is TRBV29-1, the J call TRBJ1-1; unclear D gene. Per germline, CDR1 SQVTM and CDR2 ANQGSEA. There are 8 residues in the CDR3. Trimming cost V 7 bases and J 10 bases, with 7 bases left between them. CDR3: CSAERAFF. The CDR3, as DNA: TGCAGCGCCGAAAGAGCTTTCTTT.

J is TRBJ2-1 and V is TRBV20-1, with 13 bases aligning to TRBD2. Looked up from germline, CDR1 is DFQATT and CDR2 is SNEGSKA (reference sequence). CDR3 length equals 15 residues. The V gene end was trimmed by 3 bases and the J gene end by 11 bases; junction bases not matched to a gene: 10. The CDR3 is CSARGLAGQIGKQFF. The CDR3 bases are TGCAGTGCTAGGGGACTAGCGGGGCAGATCGGAAAGCAGTTCTTC.

CDR3 sequence reads: CASSPVGLAGGYNEQFF. CDR3 nucleotides: TGTGCCAGCAGCCCGGTCGGACTAGCGGGGGGATACAATGAGCAGTTCTTC. The chain links TRBV7-2 to TRBJ2-1; 14 nucleotides match TRBD2. After removal of 5 bases from V and 4 bases from J, the junction contained 7 bases not matched to a gene. The CDR3 is 17 residues long. CDR1 is SGHTA, CDR2 FQGNSA, per germline.

This clonotype has more than one count but fewer than ten. The genes are TRBV6-5 and TRBJ2-3; tentative D call: TRBD1 (5 bases). V lost 0 bases and J lost 5, with 15 bases in between. Germline CDR1 is MNHEY and CDR2 is SVGAGI. The CDR3 is 16 amino acids. The CDR3 DNA reads TGTGCCAGCAGTTACTCGACCGTAGGGGCCGGAGATACGCAGTATTTT. Translating gives CASSYSTVGAGDTQYF.

The chain links TRBV20-1 to TRBJ2-7; 11 bases are a match to TRBD1. CDR1 is DFQATT and CDR2 is SNEGSKA in the germline V gene (reference sequence). The CDR3 is made up of 13 amino acids. V lost 2 bases and J lost 10; bases outside the gene matches: 7. The CDR3 coding sequence is TGCAGTGCTAGACCGGGACAGGGGGTTAGTCAGTACTTC. Its protein is CSARPGQGVSQYF.

This chain connects TRBV10-1 to TRBJ1-6; a possible D gene is TRBD1 (5 bases). CDR3 length equals 15 residues. In germline, CDR1 is WNHNN, CDR2 SYGVQD (reference sequence). V lost 10 bases to trimming and J lost 3 bases, with 16 bases between them. DNA for the CDR3: TGCGCCATGGGGCCGGGACGGGACTATAATTCACCCCTCCACTTT. This encodes CAMGPGRDYNSPLHF.

In DNA form, the CDR3 reads TGTGCCAGCAGCGGAACAGGGACACTGAGTTCACCCCTCCACTTT. Protein product: CASSGTGTLSSPLHF. The chain uses TRBV12-3 or TRBV12-4 and TRBJ1-6; maybe TRBD1 (6 bases). V lost 6 bases and J lost 9, with 18 bases in between. The CDR3 length is 15 residues.

This clonotype was seen at least ten times. The rearrangement uses TRBV5-6 and TRBJ1-2, with a weak D call TRBD1 (6 bases). Deletions cut 4 bases from V and 8 bases from J, with 21 bases between. The CDR3 consists of 15 residues. From germline, CDR1 is SGHDT and CDR2 YYEEEE. CDR3 DNA sequence: TGTGCCAGCAGCCGGGGCGAGGGGGTAACGGGGGGCTACACCTTC. Amino acid sequence: CASSRGEGVTGGYTF.

This clonotype has more than one count but fewer than ten. This chain joins TRBV29-1 and TRBJ2-1, with 10 nucleotides matching TRBD2. This CDR3 is built from 14 residues. With 4 bases clipped from V and 3 bases from J, the junction kept 3 bases outside the gene matches. Germline V CDR1 and CDR2: SQVTM, ANQGSEA. CDR3 in amino acids: CSVATSGYYNEQFF. The CDR3 DNA sequence: TGCAGCGTTGCGACTAGCGGGTACTACAATGAGCAGTTCTTC.

The chain has TRBV29-1 and TRBJ2-5; 7 bases align to TRBD1. The CDR3 has 14 residues. CDR1 and CDR2 from the germline V gene are SQVTM and ANQGSEA. V shed 5 bases and J 5 bases; nucleotides not matched to a gene: 11. The CDR3 protein is CSVKNTGVRETQYF. CDR3 sequence (DNA): TGCAGCGTTAAGAATACAGGGGTTCGGGAGACCCAGTACTTC.

This clonotype was seen only a few times. The rearrangement links TRBV6-1 to TRBJ2-5; unclear D gene. CDR1 and CDR2 (germline): MNHNS, SASEGT. The V end was cut by 2 bases, the J end by 0 bases, with 7 bases between. The CDR3 length is 14 residues. The CDR3 sequence: CASSESWYQETQYF. The CDR3 DNA reads as TGTGCCAGCAGTGAATCTTGGTACCAAGAGACCCAGTACTTC.

This clonotype was picked up a small number of times. This chain uses TRBV10-1 with TRBJ2-7; the D is unclear. V was pared by 2 bases and J by 7 bases, with 3 bases between. This CDR3 comprises 10 residues. Germline loops: CDR1 WNHNN, CDR2 SYGVQD (reference sequence). The CDR3 nucleotides are TGCGCCAGCAGTGAGGGGGAGCAGTACTTC. The encoded protein is CASSEGEQYF.

This clonotype was observed a few times. The rearrangement uses TRBV5-1 and TRBJ2-7, with D possibly being TRBD1 or TRBD2 (5 bases each). The CDR3 spans 14 residues. V was pared by 0 bases and J by 5 bases, with 12 bases between. In germline, CDR1 is SGHRS, CDR2 YFSETQ. CDR3 sequence: CASSLAGVGDEQYF. In DNA form, the CDR3 reads TGCGCCAGCAGCTTGGCCGGGGTGGGGGACGAGCAGTACTTC.

The gene calls are TRBV20-1 and TRBJ2-4; possibly TRBD1 or TRBD2 for D (5 bases each). Germline V gene lookup returns CDR1 DFQATT and CDR2 SNEGSKA (reference sequence). V lost 3 bases to trimming and J lost 0 bases, with 15 bases between them. This CDR3 is built from 16 residues. The CDR3 sequence: CSASGTSGIAKNIQYF. Written as DNA, the CDR3 is TGCAGTGCTAGCGGGACGTCAGGGATAGCCAAAAACATTCAGTACTTC.

In its sample, this clonotype was seen a few times. This chain uses TRBV5-1 with TRBJ2-5; D may be TRBD2 (5 bases). Germline V gene data show CDR1 as SGHRS and CDR2 as YFSETQ. CDR3 size: 14 residues. The V end was cut by 4 bases, the J end by 1 base, with 11 bases between. Here the CDR3 reads CASSDQGSQETQYF. CDR3 coding DNA: TGCGCCAGCAGCGACCAAGGGAGCCAAGAGACCCAGTACTTC.

The chain employs TRBV7-2 and TRBJ2-5, with D perhaps matching TRBD1 (5 bases). From germline, CDR1 is SGHTA and CDR2 FQGNSA. The CDR3 is made up of 15 amino acids. Trimming shortened V by 3 bases and J by 4 bases, and 15 bases separated the two germline ends. The CDR3 nucleotides are TGTGCCAGCAGCTTTCAGCAGGGTTGGCGAGAGACCCAGTACTTC. Translated, it gives CASSFQQGWRETQYF.

This clonotype has just a few counts. The V call is TRBV4-2, the J call TRBJ2-3; 8 nucleotides agree with TRBD2. The CDR3 runs to 16 residues. The V gene's germline CDR1 is LGHNA and CDR2 YNFKEQ. V trimming: 5 bases; J trimming: 3 bases; junction bases outside the gene matches: 10. CDR3 DNA: TGTGCCAGCAGCTCCCTGTCCGCGGGGGGAACAGATACGCAGTATTTT. This encodes CASSSLSAGGTDTQYF.

The chain links TRBV7-8 to TRBJ2-5; TRBD1 matches at 7 bases. The germline V gene encodes CDR1 SGHVS and CDR2 FQNEAQ. Trimming took 3 bases from V and 1 from J; bases not matched to a gene: 2. The CDR3 has 14 residues. CDR3: CASSFRQGQETQYF. CDR3 sequence (DNA): TGTGCCAGCAGCTTCCGACAGGGCCAAGAGACCCAGTACTTC.

This clonotype occurred many times. The chain recombines TRBV12-3 or TRBV12-4 with TRBJ1-5; a possible D gene is TRBD1 (5 bases). This CDR3 comprises 17 residues. V lost 1 base and J 6 bases, leaving 19 bases between the germline ends. CDR3 DNA: TGTGCCAGCAGTTTAGAATTCCCTACAGGACTGAGTCAGCCCCAGCATTTT. This gives the protein CASSLEFPTGLSQPQHF.

This chain uses TRBV18 with TRBJ2-3; D is possibly TRBD2 (6 bases). This CDR3 is 16 amino acids long. V dropped 4 bases and J dropped 0 bases, with 14 bases sitting between them. In germline, CDR1 is KGHSH, CDR2 LQKENI. The CDR3 loop is CASSRGGVLSTDTQYF. The DNA for the CDR3 is TGTGCCAGCTCACGGGGCGGGGTCCTCAGCACAGATACGCAGTATTTT.

This clonotype turned up a few times. The genes are TRBV29-1 and TRBJ2-7; TRBD2 might be the D (7 bases). Germline lookup yields CDR1 SQVTM and CDR2 ANQGSEA. CDR3 length: 15 residues. V lost 5 bases and J lost 1, with 18 bases in between. The CDR3 reads CSVTGGGGKSYEQYF. The CDR3 DNA is TGCAGCGTTACTGGCGGGGGCGGCAAGTCCTACGAGCAGTACTTC.

The chain joins TRBV5-1 to TRBJ1-1; D call uncertain. Trimming left V 0 bases short and J 0 bases short, with 9 bases between. Germline values: CDR1 SGHRS, CDR2 YFSETQ. The CDR3 is 15 amino acids. The CDR3 bases are TGCGCCAGCAGCTTGGGGCAGCACATGAACACTGAAGCTTTCTTT. This encodes CASSLGQHMNTEAFF.